This passage covers 7 T cell receptor beta chains from one sample sequenced in a study of regulatory T cells in long-lasting Graves disease. The time point was: persistent/refractory GD, antithyroid drugs over 5 years with positive TRAb. Preparation of the TCR library used RNA extracted from PBMCs. HTBI primers from iRepertoire and Arm-PCR of CDR3 regions yielded the TCR beta libraries. TCRdb re-called the multiplex PCR reads through MiXCR, storing one row per CDR3 protein. The sample has 310,000 or so distinct CDR3 sequences, about 20% seen once. Sequencing used peripheral blood mononuclear cells (PBMCs), obtained when the disease was refractory, from a patient treated with antithyroid drugs. Source of these receptors: a female donor with Graves disease.

In this sample, this clonotype turned up many times. This rearrangement joins TRBV18 to TRBJ1-1; unclear D gene. Trimming removed 5 bases at V and 4 bases at J, with 11 bases between. This CDR3 spans 13 amino acids. Germline CDR1 is KGHSH and CDR2 is LQKENI. This chain's CDR3 is CASSRGISTEAFF. CDR3 in DNA: TGTGCCAGCTCAAGAGGGATCAGCACTGAAGCTTTCTTT.

This chain links TRBV18 with TRBJ2-5; D might be TRBD2 (7 bases). Trimming took 0 bases from V and 5 from J, leaving 19 bases between them. The V gene's germline CDR1 is KGHSH and CDR2 LQKENI. The CDR3 has 17 residues. The CDR3 is CASSPPENTGRAETQYF. In DNA, the CDR3 is TGTGCCAGCTCACCACCCGAGAATACAGGGAGGGCGGAGACCCAGTACTTC.

The chain combines TRBV5-1 with TRBJ2-4; D is perhaps TRBD2 (5 bases). The J call is doubtful: the DNA matches TRBJ2-1 better. The germline V gene encodes CDR1 SGHRS and CDR2 YFSETQ. The CDR3 covers 14 residues. CDR3 region: CASSWSGTADEQFF. In nucleotides, the CDR3 is TGCGCCAGCAGTTGGAGCGGCACGGCCGATGAGCAGTTCTTC.

This clonotype was counted at least ten times. The chain uses TRBV19 and TRBJ1-2; 8 nucleotides line up with TRBD1. The CDR3 totals 14 residues. V lost 4 bases and J lost 8; bases outside the gene matches: 9. The germline gives CDR1 LNHDA, CDR2 SQIVND (reference sequence). CDR3 amino acids: CASSSRQGTHGYTF. The DNA of the CDR3 is TGTGCCAGTAGTAGTCGACAGGGGACGCACGGCTACACCTTC.

Worth noting for this clonotype: This likely stems from a read error, as it lies one base from a far larger clone. The chain combines TRBV15 with TRBJ2-4; 13 positions match TRBD2. Per the germline V gene, CDR1 is LNHNV and CDR2 is YYDKDF (reference sequence). V lost 10 bases and J lost 12; bases outside the gene matches: 12. CDR3 size: 14 residues. CDR3 loop: CASSAGLAGSTQYF. CDR3 coding DNA: TGTGCCAGCAGTGCGGGACTAGCGGGATCCACTCAGTACTTC.

This clonotype has a handful of counts. This chain joins TRBV3-1 and TRBJ2-7; D may be TRBD1 (6 bases). In germline, CDR1 is LGHDT, CDR2 YNNKEL (reference sequence). The CDR3 covers 15 residues. V lost 1 base to trimming and J lost 5 bases, with 15 bases between them. This CDR3 is CASSQGARGIDEQYF. CDR3 sequence (DNA): TGTGCCAGCAGCCAAGGCGCCAGGGGTATCGACGAGCAGTACTTC.

This clonotype was counted many times. The rearrangement uses TRBV2 and TRBJ1-1, with a tentative D call TRBD1 (5 bases). The CDR3 spans 14 residues. V was clipped by 3 bases and J by 0 bases, with 8 bases between them. Germline-derived CDR1 and CDR2 are SNHLY and FYNNEI. The CDR3 is CASSENRLNTEAFF. The CDR3 DNA sequence: TGTGCCAGCAGTGAGAACAGGTTGAACACTGAAGCTTTCTTT. The full variable domain, with the rest looked up from reference TRBV2 and TRBJ1-1, is EPEVTQTPSHQVTQMGQEVILRCVPISNHLYFYWYRQILGQKVEFLVSFYNNEISEKSEIFDDQFSVERPDGSNFTLKIRSTKLEDSAMYFCASSENRLNTEAFFGQGTRLTVV.